The clone carrying this T cell receptor beta chain is labeled medium-sized. This sample stems from a study of control samples from healthy donors and cancer patients. Sequencing used immunoSEQ multiplex PCR; TCRdb keeps in-frame clones, though not all of them. The table has 40,000 to 55,000 clones, 70% to 75% seen once. Sequencing used formalin-fixed, paraffin-embedded tissue. This receptor was obtained from a male donor with melanoma.

CDR3 loop: CASSDPLRDRGRTDTQYF. DNA of the CDR3: TGTGCCAGCAGTGACCCACTCCGGGACAGGGGGCGCACAGATACGCAGTATTTT. J is TRBJ2-3 and V is TRBV6-1; 12 bases match TRBD1. Germline lookup yields CDR1 MNHNS and CDR2 SASEGT. The CDR3 is 18 residues long. Unmatched junction bases numbered 8, after V lost 3 bases and J lost 1 base.